A selection of T cell receptor beta chains follows, all from one sample in a study of brain metastases from non-small cell lung cancer. The method was immunoSEQ multiplex PCR; TCRdb's version includes in-frame clones alone and lacks a portion of them. The sample has 2,000 or so clones; about 85% are singletons. The sequencing input was tumor-adjacent normal tissue. The source is a donor at least 40 years old with non-small cell lung cancer. Each CDR3 is given with its conserved first and last residue. The D gene is left open where the match is weak. Only part of the rows carry a size: once, few, many, or a class if the clone is expanded.

v_call,d_call,clone_size,j_call,cdr3_nt,cdr3_aa
TRBV9,TRBD1,.,TRBJ1-3,TGTGCCAGCAGCGTCACAGGGGACTCTGGAAACACCATATATTTT,CASSVTGDSGNTIYF
TRBV20-1,.,.,TRBJ2-7,TGCAGTGCCACCCAGGGGGGCGAGCAGTACTTC,CSATQGGEQYF
TRBV14,.,.,TRBJ2-6,TGTGCCAGCAGCCAGGGTTTTAGCTCTGGGGCCAACGTCCTGACTTTC,CASSQGFSSGANVLTF
TRBV15,.,.,TRBJ2-3,TGTGCCACCAGCAGAGTAACAGATACGCAGTATTTT,CATSRVTDTQYF
TRBV5-1,TRBD2,few,TRBJ2-3,TGCGCCAGCAGCTCCCTCCCTAGCGGTGAGACAGATACGCAGTATTTT,CASSSLPSGETDTQYF
TRBV28,.,.,TRBJ1-1,TGTGCCAGCATCTTTAAGGGGACTGAAGCTTTCTTT,CASIFKGTEAFF
TRBV4-3,.,.,TRBJ2-7,TGCGCCTCGGGACCCACGGTCGACGCGAGCGAGCAGTACTTC,CASGPTVDASEQYF
TRBV4-2,.,few,TRBJ2-1,TGTGCCAGCAGCCAGGCTTCCAATGAGCAGTTCTTC,CASSQASNEQFF
TRBV12-3/TRBV12-4,.,.,TRBJ2-1,TGTGCCACCAGATTGGGGAGCAATGAGCAGTTCTTC,CATRLGSNEQFF
TRBV20-1,.,few,TRBJ2-1,TGCAGTGCTTCCTGGGGCGACGAGCAGTTCTTC,CSASWGDEQFF
TRBV11-3,TRBD2,.,TRBJ2-7,TGTGCCAGCAGCTTTCCGGGACTAGCGGGGGGGAGGTACGAGCAGTACTTC,CASSFPGLAGGRYEQYF
TRBV29-1,.,.,TRBJ1-1,TGCAGCGTTGAAAACGGGGGAAACACTGAAGCTTTCTTT,CSVENGGNTEAFF
TRBV7-2,.,hyperexpanded,TRBJ1-2,TGTGCCAGCAGCTATCGCGGGATGGGGCAGGATGGCTACACCTTC,CASSYRGMGQDGYTF
TRBV7-2,TRBD2,.,TRBJ2-3,TGTGCCAGCAGCCCTAGACTAGCGGAGGCAGATACGCAGTATTTT,CASSPRLAEADTQYF
TRBV18,.,.,TRBJ2-3,TGTGCCAGCTCACCAATCGGGGATACGCAGTATTTT,CASSPIGDTQYF
TRBV24-1,.,.,TRBJ2-2,TGTGCCACCAGTCGACAGGCGAACACCGGGGAGCTGTTTTTT,CATSRQANTGELFF
TRBV18,TRBD2,.,TRBJ2-1,TGTGCCAGCTCACCGGGACTAGCGGGGGTGGGTGAGCAGTTCTTC,CASSPGLAGVGEQFF
TRBV6-5,.,.,TRBJ1-1,TGTGCCAGCACCCCGACAGGCGCGAACACTGAAGCTTTCTTT,CASTPTGANTEAFF
TRBV7-9,.,few,TRBJ2-7,TGTGCCAGCAGCTTATTCTCCTACGAGCAGTACTTC,CASSLFSYEQYF
TRBV6-5,TRBD1,.,TRBJ2-3,TGTGCCAGCAGTTCCGGGACAGGGGGAAGCACAGATACGCAGTATTTT,CASSSGTGGSTDTQYF
TRBV28,.,few,TRBJ2-1,TGTGCCAGCAAGACCTATAGGGCTAGCGACAATGAGCAGTTCTTC,CASKTYRASDNEQFF
TRBV27,.,.,TRBJ1-1,TGTGCCAGCAGTTTTACAGGCCTGAGCACTGAAGCTTTCTTT,CASSFTGLSTEAFF
TRBV30,TRBD1,.,TRBJ2-1,TGTGCCTGGACTCGGACAGGGATAGATGAGCAGTTCTTC,CAWTRTGIDEQFF
TRBV10-2,TRBD1,.,TRBJ2-1,TGCGCCAGCGTAGCTACGGACAGGTCTTCCTACAATGAGCAGTTCTTC,CASVATDRSSYNEQFF
TRBV30,TRBD1,.,TRBJ2-1,TGTGCCTGGGACAGGGGCTCCTACAATGAGCAGTTCTTC,CAWDRGSYNEQFF
TRBV6-5,.,.,TRBJ1-5,TGTGCCAGCGGGAGCAATCAGCCCCAGCATTTT,CASGSNQPQHF